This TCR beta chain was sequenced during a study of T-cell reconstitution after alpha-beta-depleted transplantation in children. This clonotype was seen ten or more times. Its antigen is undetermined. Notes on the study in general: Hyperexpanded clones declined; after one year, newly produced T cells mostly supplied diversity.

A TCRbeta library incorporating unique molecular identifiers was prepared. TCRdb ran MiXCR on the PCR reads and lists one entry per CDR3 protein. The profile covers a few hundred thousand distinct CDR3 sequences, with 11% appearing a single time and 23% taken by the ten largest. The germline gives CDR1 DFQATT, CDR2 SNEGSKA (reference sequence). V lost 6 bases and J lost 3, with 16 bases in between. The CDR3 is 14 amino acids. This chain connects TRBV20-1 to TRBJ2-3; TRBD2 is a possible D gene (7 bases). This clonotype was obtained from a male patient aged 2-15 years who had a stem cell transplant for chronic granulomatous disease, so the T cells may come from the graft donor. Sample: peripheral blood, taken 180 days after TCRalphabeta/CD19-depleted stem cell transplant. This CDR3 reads CSARGGLITDTQYF. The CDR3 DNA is TGCAGTGCGAGGGGGGGGCTTATAACAGATACGCAGTATTTT.